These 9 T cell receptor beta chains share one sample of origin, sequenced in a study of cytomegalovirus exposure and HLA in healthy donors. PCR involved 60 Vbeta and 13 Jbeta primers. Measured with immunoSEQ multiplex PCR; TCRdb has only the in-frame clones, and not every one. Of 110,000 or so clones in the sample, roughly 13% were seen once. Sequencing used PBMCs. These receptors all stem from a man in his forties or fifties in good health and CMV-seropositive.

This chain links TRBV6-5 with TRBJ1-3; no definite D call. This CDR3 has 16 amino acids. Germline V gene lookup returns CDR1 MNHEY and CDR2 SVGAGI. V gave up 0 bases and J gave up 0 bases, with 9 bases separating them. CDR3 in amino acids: CASSYSASSSGNTIYF. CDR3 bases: TGTGCCAGCAGTTACTCGGCCAGTTCCTCTGGAAACACCATATATTTT.

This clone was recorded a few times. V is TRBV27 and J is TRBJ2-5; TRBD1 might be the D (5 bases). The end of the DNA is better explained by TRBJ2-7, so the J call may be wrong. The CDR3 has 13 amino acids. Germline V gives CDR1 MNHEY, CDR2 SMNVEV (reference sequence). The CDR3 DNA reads TGTGCCAGCAAGCAGGCAGGGTTCTACGAGCAGTACTTC. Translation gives CASKQAGFYEQYF.

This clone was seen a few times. CDR3 residues: CASSVIRVNTEAFF. DNA of the CDR3: TGTGCCAGCAGTGTAATCAGGGTGAACACTGAAGCTTTCTTT. The V gene is TRBV6-1, the J gene TRBJ1-1, with D possibly being TRBD1 (5 bases). The CDR3 is 14 amino acids. The germline gives CDR1 MNHNS, CDR2 SASEGT. Between the trimmed V and J ends, which lost 4 bases and 0 bases, there was a span of 9 bases.

CDR3 sequence reads: CASSTFRQGRSQDTQYF. The CDR3, as DNA: TGTGCCAGCAGTACATTTAGACAGGGGCGCTCCCAAGATACGCAGTATTTT. This chain connects TRBV27 to TRBJ2-3; 8 bases match TRBD1. Per the germline V gene, CDR1 is MNHEY and CDR2 is SMNVEV (reference sequence). The CDR3 sequence is 17 residues long. The V and J ends lost 5 bases and 5 bases, in that order; junction bases with no gene match: 15.

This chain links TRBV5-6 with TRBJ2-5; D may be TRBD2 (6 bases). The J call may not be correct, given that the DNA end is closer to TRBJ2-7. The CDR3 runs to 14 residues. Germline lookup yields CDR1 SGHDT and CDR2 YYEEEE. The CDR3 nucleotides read TGTGCCAGCGGACGGCTGGGGGGTGTCTACGAGCAGTACTTC. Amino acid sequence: CASGRLGGVYEQYF.

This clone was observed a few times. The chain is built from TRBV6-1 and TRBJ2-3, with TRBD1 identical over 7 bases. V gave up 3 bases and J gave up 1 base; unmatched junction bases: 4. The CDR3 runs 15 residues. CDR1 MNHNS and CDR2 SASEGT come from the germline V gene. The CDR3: CASSDLQGRTDTQYF. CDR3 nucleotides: TGTGCCAGCAGTGATCTACAGGGGCGCACAGATACGCAGTATTTT.

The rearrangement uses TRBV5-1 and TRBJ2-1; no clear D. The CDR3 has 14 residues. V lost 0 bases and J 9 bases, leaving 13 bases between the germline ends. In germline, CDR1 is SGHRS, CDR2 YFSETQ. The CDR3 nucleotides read TGCGCCAGCAGCTTGGGAGGCTACGCCGGTGAGCAGTTCTTC. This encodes CASSLGGYAGEQFF.

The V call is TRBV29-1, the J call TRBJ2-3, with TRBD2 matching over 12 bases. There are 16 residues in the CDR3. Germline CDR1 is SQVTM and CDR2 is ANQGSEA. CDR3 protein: CTCSGKASGREGTQYF. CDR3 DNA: TGCACCTGCTCAGGGAAGGCTAGCGGGAGGGAGGGTACGCAGTATTTT.

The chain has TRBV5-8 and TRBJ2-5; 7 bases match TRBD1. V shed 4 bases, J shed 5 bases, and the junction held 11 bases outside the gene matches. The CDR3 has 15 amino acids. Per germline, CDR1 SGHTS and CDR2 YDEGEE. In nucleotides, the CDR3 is TGTGCCAGCAGCCCGGGGACAGCTGCCCGGGAGACCCAGTACTTC. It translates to CASSPGTAARETQYF.